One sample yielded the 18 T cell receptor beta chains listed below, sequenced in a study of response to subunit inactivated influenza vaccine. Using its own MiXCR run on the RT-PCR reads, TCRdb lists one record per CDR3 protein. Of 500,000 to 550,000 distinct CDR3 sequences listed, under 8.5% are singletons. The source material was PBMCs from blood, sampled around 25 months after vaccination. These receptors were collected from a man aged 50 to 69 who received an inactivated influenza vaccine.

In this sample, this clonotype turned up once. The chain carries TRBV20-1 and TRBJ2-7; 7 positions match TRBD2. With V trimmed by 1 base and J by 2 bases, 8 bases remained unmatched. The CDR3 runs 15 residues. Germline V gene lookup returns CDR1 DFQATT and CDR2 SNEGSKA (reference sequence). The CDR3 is CSARVLAEPTYEQYF. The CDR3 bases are TGCAGTGCTAGAGTCCTAGCGGAACCGACCTACGAGCAGTACTTC.

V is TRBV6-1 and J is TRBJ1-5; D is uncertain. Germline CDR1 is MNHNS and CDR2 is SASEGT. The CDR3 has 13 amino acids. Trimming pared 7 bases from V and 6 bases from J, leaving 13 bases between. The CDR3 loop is CASTTADGQPQHF. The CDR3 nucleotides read TGTGCCAGCACCACTGCTGACGGTCAGCCCCAGCATTTT.

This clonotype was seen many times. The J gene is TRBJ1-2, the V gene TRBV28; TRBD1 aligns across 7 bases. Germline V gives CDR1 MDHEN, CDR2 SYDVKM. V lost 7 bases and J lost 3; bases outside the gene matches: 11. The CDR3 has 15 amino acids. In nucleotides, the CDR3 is TGTGCCAGCAAACTACGGGCACAGGGGTACTATGGCTACACCTTC. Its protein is CASKLRAQGYYGYTF.

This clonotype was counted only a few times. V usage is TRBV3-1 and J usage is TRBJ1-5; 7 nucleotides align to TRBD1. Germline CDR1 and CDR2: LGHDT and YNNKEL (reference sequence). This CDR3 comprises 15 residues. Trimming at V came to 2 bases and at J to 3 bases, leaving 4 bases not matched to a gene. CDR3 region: CASSQMGQPNQPQHF. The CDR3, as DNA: TGTGCCAGCAGCCAAATGGGACAGCCCAATCAGCCCCAGCATTTT.

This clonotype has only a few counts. The CDR3 DNA reads TGTGCCAGCAGCCATGAGCTAGCGGGAGTTGCCCACGAGCAGTACTTC. The encoded protein is CASSHELAGVAHEQYF. The V and J genes are TRBV4-2 and TRBJ2-7; TRBD2 matches at 10 bases. The germline V gene has CDR1 LGHNA and CDR2 YNFKEQ. The CDR3 totals 16 residues. The ends lost 3 bases at V and 5 bases at J; junction bases unmatched: 10.

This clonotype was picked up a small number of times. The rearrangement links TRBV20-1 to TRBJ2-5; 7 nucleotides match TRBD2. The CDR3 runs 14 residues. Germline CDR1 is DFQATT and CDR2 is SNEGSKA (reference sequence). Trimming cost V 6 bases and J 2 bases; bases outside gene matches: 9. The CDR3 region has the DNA TGCAGTGCCACATCCGGGACTACTCAAGAGACCCAGTACTTC. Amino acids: CSATSGTTQETQYF.

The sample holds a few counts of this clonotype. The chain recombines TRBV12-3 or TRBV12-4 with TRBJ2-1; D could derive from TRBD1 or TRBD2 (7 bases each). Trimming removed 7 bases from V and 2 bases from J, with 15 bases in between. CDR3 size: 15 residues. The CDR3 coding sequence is TGTGCCAGCACCCAGGGGGGGGCCACCTACAATGAGCAGTTCTTC. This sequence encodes CASTQGGATYNEQFF.

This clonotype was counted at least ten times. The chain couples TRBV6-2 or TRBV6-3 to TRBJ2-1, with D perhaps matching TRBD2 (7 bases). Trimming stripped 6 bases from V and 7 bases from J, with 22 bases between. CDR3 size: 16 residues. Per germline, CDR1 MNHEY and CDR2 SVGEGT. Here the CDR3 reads CASSPRQAGVLNEQFF. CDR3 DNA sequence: TGTGCCAGCAGCCCCCGACAGGCGGGAGTCCTGAATGAGCAGTTCTTC.

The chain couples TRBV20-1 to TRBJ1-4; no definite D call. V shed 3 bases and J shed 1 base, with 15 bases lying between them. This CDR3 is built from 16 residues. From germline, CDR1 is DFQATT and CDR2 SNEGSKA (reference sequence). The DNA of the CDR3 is TGCAGTGCTAGTTCGGTCGGGTATGGAACTAATGAAAAACTGTTTTTT. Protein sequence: CSASSVGYGTNEKLFF.

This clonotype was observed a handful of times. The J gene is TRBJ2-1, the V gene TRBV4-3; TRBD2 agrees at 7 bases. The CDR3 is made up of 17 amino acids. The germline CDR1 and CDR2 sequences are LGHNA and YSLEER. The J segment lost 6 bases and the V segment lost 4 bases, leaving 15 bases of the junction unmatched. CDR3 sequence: CASSRTPTGGGFNEQFF. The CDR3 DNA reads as TGCGCCAGCAGCCGAACCCCCACGGGAGGTGGTTTCAATGAGCAGTTCTTC.

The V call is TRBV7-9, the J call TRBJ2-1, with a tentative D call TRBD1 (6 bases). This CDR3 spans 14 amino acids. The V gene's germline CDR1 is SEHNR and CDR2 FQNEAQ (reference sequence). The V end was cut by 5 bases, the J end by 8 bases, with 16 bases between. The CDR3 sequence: CASSLAGRGHEQFF. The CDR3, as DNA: TGTGCCAGCAGCCTCGCCGGCAGGGGCCATGAGCAGTTCTTC.

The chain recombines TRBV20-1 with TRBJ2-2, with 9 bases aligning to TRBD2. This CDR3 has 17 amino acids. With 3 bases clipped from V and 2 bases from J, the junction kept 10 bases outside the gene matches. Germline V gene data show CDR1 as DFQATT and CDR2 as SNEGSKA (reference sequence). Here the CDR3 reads CSASRLAAESNTGELFF. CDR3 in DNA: TGCAGTGCTAGTCGACTAGCGGCAGAGAGTAACACCGGGGAGCTGTTTTTT.

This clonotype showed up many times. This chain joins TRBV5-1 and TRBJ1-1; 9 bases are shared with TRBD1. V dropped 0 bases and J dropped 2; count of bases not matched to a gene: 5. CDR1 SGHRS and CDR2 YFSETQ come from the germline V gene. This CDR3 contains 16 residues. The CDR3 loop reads CASSLDGQGPNTEAFF. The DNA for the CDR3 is TGCGCCAGCAGCTTGGACGGACAGGGGCCAAACACTGAAGCTTTCTTT.

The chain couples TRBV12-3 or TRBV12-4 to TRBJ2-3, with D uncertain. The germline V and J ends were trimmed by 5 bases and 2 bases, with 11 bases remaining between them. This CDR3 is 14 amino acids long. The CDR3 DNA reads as TGTGCCAGCAGTCCGGCCAGACCCACAGATACGCAGTATTTT. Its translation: CASSPARPTDTQYF.

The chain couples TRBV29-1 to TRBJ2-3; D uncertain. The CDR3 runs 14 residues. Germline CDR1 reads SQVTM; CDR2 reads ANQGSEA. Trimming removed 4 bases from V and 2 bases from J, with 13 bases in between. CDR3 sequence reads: CSVVGPTTTDTQYF. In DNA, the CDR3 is TGCAGCGTTGTTGGGCCAACAACCACAGATACGCAGTATTTT.

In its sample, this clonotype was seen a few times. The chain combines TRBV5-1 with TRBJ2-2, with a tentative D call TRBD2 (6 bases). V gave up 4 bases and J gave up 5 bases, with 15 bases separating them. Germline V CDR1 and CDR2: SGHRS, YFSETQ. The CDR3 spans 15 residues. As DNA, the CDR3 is TGCGCCAGCAGCCAGGTAGCGGAGGCAACCGGGGAGCTGTTTTTT. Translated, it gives CASSQVAEATGELFF.

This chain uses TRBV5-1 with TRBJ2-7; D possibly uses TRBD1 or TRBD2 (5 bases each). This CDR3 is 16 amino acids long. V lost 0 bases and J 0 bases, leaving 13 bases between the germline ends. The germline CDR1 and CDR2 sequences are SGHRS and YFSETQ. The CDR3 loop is CASSLATGQGSYEQYF. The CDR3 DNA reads TGCGCCAGCAGCTTGGCCACGGGGCAGGGCTCCTACGAGCAGTACTTC.

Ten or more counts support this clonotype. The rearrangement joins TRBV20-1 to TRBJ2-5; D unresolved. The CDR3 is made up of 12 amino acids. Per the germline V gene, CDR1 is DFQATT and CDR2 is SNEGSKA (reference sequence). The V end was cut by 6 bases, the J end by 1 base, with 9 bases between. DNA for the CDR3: TGCAGTGCCCGTGGGCTCCAAGAGACCCAGTACTTC. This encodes CSARGLQETQYF.